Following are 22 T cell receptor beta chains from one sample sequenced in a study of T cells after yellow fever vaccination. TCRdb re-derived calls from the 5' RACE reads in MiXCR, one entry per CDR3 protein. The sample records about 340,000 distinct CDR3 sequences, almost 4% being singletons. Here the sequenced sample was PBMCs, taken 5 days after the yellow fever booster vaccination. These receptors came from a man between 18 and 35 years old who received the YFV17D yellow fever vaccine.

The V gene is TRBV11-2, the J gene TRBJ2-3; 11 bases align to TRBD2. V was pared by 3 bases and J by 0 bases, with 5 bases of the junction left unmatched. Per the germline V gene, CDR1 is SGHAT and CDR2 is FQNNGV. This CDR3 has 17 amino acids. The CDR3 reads CASSLLAGGYSTDTQYF. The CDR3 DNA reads TGTGCCAGCAGCTTGCTAGCGGGGGGATATAGCACAGATACGCAGTATTTT.

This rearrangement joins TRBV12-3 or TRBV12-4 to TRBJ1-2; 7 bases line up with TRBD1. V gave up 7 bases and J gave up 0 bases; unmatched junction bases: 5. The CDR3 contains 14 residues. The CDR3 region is CASKTGTANYGYTF. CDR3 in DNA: TGTGCCAGCAAGACCGGGACAGCTAACTATGGCTACACCTTC.

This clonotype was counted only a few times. CDR3 in DNA: TGCGCCAGCAGCCAAGATGGCCAGGGCAGCTATGGCTACACCTTC. It encodes CASSQDGQGSYGYTF. V usage is TRBV4-3 and J usage is TRBJ1-2, with D possibly TRBD1 on 5 matching bases. CDR3 length: 15 amino acids. Trimming left V 0 bases short and J 4 bases short, with 12 bases between. Germline lookup yields CDR1 LGHNA and CDR2 YSLEER.

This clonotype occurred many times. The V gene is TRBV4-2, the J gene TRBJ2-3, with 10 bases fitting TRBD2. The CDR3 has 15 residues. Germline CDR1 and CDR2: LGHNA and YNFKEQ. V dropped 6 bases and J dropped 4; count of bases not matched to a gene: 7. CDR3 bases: TGTGCCAGCAGGAGCGGGGGGGCCGAACCAGATACGCAGTATTTT. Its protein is CASRSGGAEPDTQYF.

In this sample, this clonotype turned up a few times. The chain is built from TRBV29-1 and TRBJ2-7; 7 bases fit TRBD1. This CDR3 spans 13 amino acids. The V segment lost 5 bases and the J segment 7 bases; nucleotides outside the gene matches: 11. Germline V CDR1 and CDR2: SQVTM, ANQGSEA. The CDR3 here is CSVNREGASEQYV. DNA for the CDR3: TGCAGCGTTAATAGAGAGGGGGCGAGTGAGCAGTACGTC.

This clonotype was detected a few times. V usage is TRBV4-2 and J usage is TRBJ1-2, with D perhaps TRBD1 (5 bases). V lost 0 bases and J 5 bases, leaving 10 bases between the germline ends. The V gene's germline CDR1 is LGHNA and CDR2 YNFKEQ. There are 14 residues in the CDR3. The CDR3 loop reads CASSQDGQGYGYTF. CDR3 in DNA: TGTGCCAGCAGCCAAGATGGGCAGGGATATGGCTACACCTTC.

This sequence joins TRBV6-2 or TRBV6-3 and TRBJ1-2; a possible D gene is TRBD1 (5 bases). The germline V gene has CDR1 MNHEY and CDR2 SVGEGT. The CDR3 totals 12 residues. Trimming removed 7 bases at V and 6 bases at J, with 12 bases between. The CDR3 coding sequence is TGTGCCAGCACTGAAGGCAGGGATGGCTACACCTTC. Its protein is CASTEGRDGYTF.

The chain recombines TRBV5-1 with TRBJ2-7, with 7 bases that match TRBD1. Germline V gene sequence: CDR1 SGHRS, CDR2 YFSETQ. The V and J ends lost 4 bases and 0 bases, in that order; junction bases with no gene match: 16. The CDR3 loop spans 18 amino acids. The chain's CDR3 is CASSPGTVGPRSSYEQYV. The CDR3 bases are TGCGCCAGCAGCCCGGGGACAGTTGGCCCTAGGAGCTCCTACGAGCAGTACGTC.

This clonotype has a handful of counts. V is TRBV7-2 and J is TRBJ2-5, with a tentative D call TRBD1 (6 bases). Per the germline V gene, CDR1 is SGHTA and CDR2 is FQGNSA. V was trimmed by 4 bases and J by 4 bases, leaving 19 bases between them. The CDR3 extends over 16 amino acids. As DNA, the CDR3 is TGTGCCAGCAGCTCAAGACAGGCCACTCCGGGAGAGACCCAGTACTTC. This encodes CASSSRQATPGETQYF.

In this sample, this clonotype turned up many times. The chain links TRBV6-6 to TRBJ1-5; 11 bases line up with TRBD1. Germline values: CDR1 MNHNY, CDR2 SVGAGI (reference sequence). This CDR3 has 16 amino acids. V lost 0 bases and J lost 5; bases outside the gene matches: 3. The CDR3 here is CASSYSGQGADQPQHF. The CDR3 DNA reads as TGTGCCAGCAGTTACTCTGGACAGGGGGCCGATCAGCCCCAGCATTTT.

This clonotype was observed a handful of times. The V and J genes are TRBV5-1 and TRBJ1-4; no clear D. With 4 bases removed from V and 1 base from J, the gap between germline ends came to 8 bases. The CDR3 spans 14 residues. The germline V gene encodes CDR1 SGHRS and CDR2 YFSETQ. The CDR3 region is CASSLLGTNEKLFF. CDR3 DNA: TGCGCCAGCAGCCTTTTGGGAACTAATGAAAAACTGTTTTTT.

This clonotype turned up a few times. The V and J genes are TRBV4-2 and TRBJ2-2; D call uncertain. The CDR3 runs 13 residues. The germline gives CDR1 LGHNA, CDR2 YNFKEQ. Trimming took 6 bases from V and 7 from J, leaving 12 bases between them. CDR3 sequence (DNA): TGTGCCAGCAGTAAAGGAGAGTTCGGGGAGCTGTTTTTT. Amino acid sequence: CASSKGEFGELFF.

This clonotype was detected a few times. The CDR3 region is CASSLVVTSDQPQHF. The CDR3 nucleotides are TGTGCCAGCAGCTTAGTTGTTACTTCGGATCAGCCCCAGCATTTT. V is TRBV7-2 and J is TRBJ1-5, with D hard to call. The germline V gene encodes CDR1 SGHTA and CDR2 FQGNSA. V was cut by 1 base and J by 5 bases, with 12 bases left in between. The CDR3 length is 15 residues.

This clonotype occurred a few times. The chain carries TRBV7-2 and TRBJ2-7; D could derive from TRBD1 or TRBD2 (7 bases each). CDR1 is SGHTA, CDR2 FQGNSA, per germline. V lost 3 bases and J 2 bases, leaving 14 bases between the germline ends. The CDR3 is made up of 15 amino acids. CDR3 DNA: TGTGCCAGCAGCTTCAGGGGGGGGCAAGCCTACGAGCAGTACTTC. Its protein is CASSFRGGQAYEQYF.

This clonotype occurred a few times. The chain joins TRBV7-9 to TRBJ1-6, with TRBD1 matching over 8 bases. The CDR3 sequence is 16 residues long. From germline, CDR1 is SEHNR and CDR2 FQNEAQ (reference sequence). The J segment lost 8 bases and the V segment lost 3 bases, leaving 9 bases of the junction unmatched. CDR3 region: CASSFSPGQGDSPLHF. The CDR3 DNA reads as TGTGCCAGCAGCTTTTCCCCAGGACAGGGTGATTCACCCCTCCACTTT.

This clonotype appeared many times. CDR3 sequence: CASSTPRTGSSYEQYF. In DNA form, the CDR3 reads TGTGCCAGCAGTACCCCTAGGACGGGAAGCTCCTACGAGCAGTACTTC. The chain uses TRBV6-2 or TRBV6-3 and TRBJ2-7; D is perhaps TRBD2 (5 bases). The germline gives CDR1 MNHEY, CDR2 SVGEGT. V lost 5 bases, J lost 0 bases, and 17 bases lay in between. There are 16 residues in the CDR3.

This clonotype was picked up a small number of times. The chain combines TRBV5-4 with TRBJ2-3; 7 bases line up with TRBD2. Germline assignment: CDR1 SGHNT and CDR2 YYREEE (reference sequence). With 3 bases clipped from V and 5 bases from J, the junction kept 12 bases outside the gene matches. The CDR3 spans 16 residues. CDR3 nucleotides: TGTGCCAGCAGCTCGGTAGCGGGCCATGGGGTAGATACGCAGTATTTT. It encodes CASSSVAGHGVDTQYF.

CDR3 bases: TGTGCCAGTCGGAGGGGGACGGATAATTCACCCCTCCACTTT. The encoded protein is CASRRGTDNSPLHF. V gene TRBV3-1 combines with J gene TRBJ1-6, with D possibly being TRBD1 (6 bases). CDR3 length: 14 residues. Germline V gene lookup returns CDR1 LGHDT and CDR2 YNNKEL (reference sequence). The V gene lost 9 bases and the J gene lost 5 bases, with 14 bases spanning the gap.

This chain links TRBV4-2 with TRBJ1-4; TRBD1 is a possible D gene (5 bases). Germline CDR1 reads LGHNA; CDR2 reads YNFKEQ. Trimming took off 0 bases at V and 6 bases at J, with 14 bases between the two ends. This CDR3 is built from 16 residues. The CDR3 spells CASSQDPGAMDEKLFF. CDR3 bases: TGTGCCAGCAGCCAAGATCCTGGGGCTATGGATGAAAAACTGTTTTTT.

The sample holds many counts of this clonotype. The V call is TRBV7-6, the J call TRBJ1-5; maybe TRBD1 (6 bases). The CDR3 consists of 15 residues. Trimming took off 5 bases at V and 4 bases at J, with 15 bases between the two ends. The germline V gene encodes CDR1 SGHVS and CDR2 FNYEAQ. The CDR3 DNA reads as TGTGCCAGCAGCCTATCCGGGACATCAAATCAGCCCCAGCATTTT. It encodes CASSLSGTSNQPQHF.

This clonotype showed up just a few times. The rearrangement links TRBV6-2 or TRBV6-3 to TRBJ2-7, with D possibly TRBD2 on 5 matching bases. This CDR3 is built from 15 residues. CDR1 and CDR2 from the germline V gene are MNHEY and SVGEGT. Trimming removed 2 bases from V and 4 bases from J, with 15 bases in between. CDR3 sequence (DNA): TGTGCCAGCAGTTACGGCAGGAAAGGAGGATACGAGCAGTACTTC. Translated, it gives CASSYGRKGGYEQYF.

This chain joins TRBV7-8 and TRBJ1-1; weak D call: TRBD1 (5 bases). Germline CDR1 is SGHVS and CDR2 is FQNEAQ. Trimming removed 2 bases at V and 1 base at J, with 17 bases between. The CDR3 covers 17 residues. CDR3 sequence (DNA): TGTGCCAGCAGCTTACTGCCGGGACGAGGAACGAACACTGAAGCTTTCTTT. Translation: CASSLLPGRGTNTEAFF.